These 9 T cell receptor beta chains were all obtained from the same sample, sequenced in a study of cytomegalovirus exposure and HLA in healthy donors. PCR used 60 Vbeta primers and 13 Jbeta primers. Using immunoSEQ multiplex PCR, the repertoire was profiled, and TCRdb retains in-frame clones only, with some absent. Of about 170,000 clones listed, roughly 82% are singletons. The sequenced sample consisted of PBMCs. Receptors originate from a girl under 18 in good health and CMV-seropositive.

This clone was detected once. The chain joins TRBV11-2 to TRBJ2-1; D is unresolved. The CDR3 sequence is 12 residues long. Per the germline V gene, CDR1 is SGHAT and CDR2 is FQNNGV. V dropped 2 bases and J dropped 11 bases, with 10 bases sitting between them. CDR3 DNA: TGTGCCAGCAGCTTAAATGAACAGCAGCAGTTCTTC. This codes for CASSLNEQQQFF.

V usage is TRBV28 and J usage is TRBJ2-5; D is unclear. CDR1 MDHEN and CDR2 SYDVKM come from the germline V gene. The CDR3 length is 16 residues. V lost 8 bases, J lost 1 base, and 20 bases lay in between. CDR3 residues: CASQPPLVTSQETQYF. As DNA, the CDR3 is TGTGCCAGCCAGCCGCCCCTAGTGACCTCCCAAGAGACCCAGTACTTC.

The count of this clone is one. This rearrangement joins TRBV7-6 to TRBJ1-2; 9 nucleotides agree with TRBD1. CDR3 length: 16 amino acids. Trimming cost V 5 bases and J 2 bases; bases outside gene matches: 9. Germline V gene data show CDR1 as SGHVS and CDR2 as FNYEAQ. The CDR3 sequence is CASSPSRDRENYGYTF. The CDR3 DNA is TGTGCCAGCAGCCCAAGCCGGGACAGGGAAAACTATGGCTACACCTTC.

The chain has TRBV11-2 and TRBJ2-5; TRBD2 might be the D (6 bases). The germline V gene has CDR1 SGHAT and CDR2 FQNNGV. Trimming took off 3 bases at V and 3 bases at J, with 8 bases between the two ends. There are 13 residues in the CDR3. In DNA form, the CDR3 reads TGTGCCAGCAGCTTCCGACTAGAAGAGACCCAGTACTTC. It translates to CASSFRLEETQYF.

V gene TRBV5-1 combines with J gene TRBJ2-1; 10 bases fit TRBD2. Germline V lookup: CDR1 SGHRS, CDR2 YFSETQ. V shed 2 bases, J shed 7 bases, and the junction held 6 bases outside the gene matches. This CDR3 is built from 15 residues. The CDR3 here is CASSFLAGALNEQFF. In DNA form, the CDR3 reads TGCGCCAGCAGCTTCCTAGCGGGAGCTCTGAATGAGCAGTTCTTC.

A few counts support this clone. The chain couples TRBV28 to TRBJ1-2, with D hard to call. The CDR3 is made up of 15 amino acids. CDR1 MDHEN and CDR2 SYDVKM come from the germline V gene. Trimming took 3 bases from V and 4 from J, leaving 15 bases between them. The CDR3 is CASSFEGSEGYGYTF. Here the CDR3 DNA reads TGTGCCAGCAGTTTTGAAGGGAGTGAGGGCTATGGCTACACCTTC.

This chain joins TRBV6-6 and TRBJ1-3; no clear D. The CDR3 sequence is 14 residues long. In germline, CDR1 is MNHNY, CDR2 SVGAGI (reference sequence). V lost 0 bases to trimming and J lost 3 bases, with 6 bases between them. CDR3 region: CASSYSSGGNTIYF. CDR3 in DNA: TGTGCCAGCAGTTACTCGTCCGGTGGAAACACCATATATTTT.

V gene TRBV10-3 combines with J gene TRBJ1-2; 8 bases fit TRBD1. CDR3 length equals 13 residues. The V gene's germline CDR1 is ENHRY and CDR2 SYGVKD. V lost 7 bases to trimming and J lost 6 bases; unmatched junction nucleotides: 7. The CDR3 sequence: CAINMDRVNGYTF. The CDR3 DNA reads as TGTGCCATCAACATGGACAGGGTTAATGGCTACACCTTC.

The V and J genes are TRBV10-3 and TRBJ1-5, with D maybe TRBD1 (5 bases). Trimming removed 2 bases at V and 4 bases at J, with 12 bases between. The germline V gene encodes CDR1 ENHRY and CDR2 SYGVKD. The CDR3 is made up of 15 amino acids. CDR3 nucleotide sequence: TGTGCCATCAGTGAGACAGGTGAGGAGAATCAGCCCCAGCATTTT. It yields the protein CAISETGEENQPQHF.